Presented here are 29 T cell receptor beta chains from one specimen sequenced in a study of regulatory T cells in long-lasting Graves disease. The time point here: newly diagnosed GD, antithyroid drugs for less than 3 months. PBMCs provided the RNA from which the TCR library was made. The authors built TCR beta libraries using iRepertoire HTBI primers and Arm-PCR of CDR3 regions. MiXCR was run by TCRdb on the multiplex PCR reads, yielding one entry per CDR3 protein. This table holds 550,000 to 600,000 distinct CDR3 sequences, about 16% found once. This same sample was also taken into another study, of T cells in Graves' hyperthyroidism and ophthalmopathy.

Material: peripheral blood mononuclear cells (PBMCs), obtained at new diagnosis, from a patient treated with antithyroid drugs. These receptors originate from a man aged 18 to 30 with Graves disease.

In this sample, this clonotype turned up once. The CDR3 here is CASSVSGLAGYEQYF. Written as DNA, the CDR3 is TGTGCCAGCAGCGTATCCGGACTAGCGGGTTACGAGCAGTACTTC. This sequence joins TRBV9 and TRBJ2-7; TRBD2 aligns across 11 bases. V shed 1 base and J 4 bases; nucleotides not matched to a gene: 4. This CDR3 spans 15 amino acids. Germline assignment: CDR1 SGDLS and CDR2 YYNGEE.

There are many counts of this clonotype. This chain uses TRBV6-1 with TRBJ2-7, with D possibly matching TRBD1 (5 bases). The CDR3 extends over 15 amino acids. In germline, CDR1 is MNHNS, CDR2 SASEGT. V lost 3 bases, J lost 1 base, and 13 bases lay in between. CDR3 DNA sequence: TGTGCCAGCAGTGAGGGTAATGCAGGGTCCTACGAGCAGTACTTC. Translating gives CASSEGNAGSYEQYF.

This rearrangement joins TRBV2 to TRBJ2-2, with 7 bases that match TRBD2. V trimming: 2 bases; J trimming: 5 bases; junction bases outside the gene matches: 5. The CDR3 extends over 15 amino acids. Looked up from germline, CDR1 is SNHLY and CDR2 is FYNNEI. The CDR3 nucleotides are TGTGCCAGCAGTGAATGGGAGGGCCGAACCGGGGAGCTGTTTTTT. Amino acids: CASSEWEGRTGELFF.

V is TRBV30 and J is TRBJ2-4; 10 bases are shared with TRBD2. J was trimmed by 7 bases and V by 5 bases; bases with no gene match: 8. Germline assignment: CDR1 GTSNPN and CDR2 SVGIG (reference sequence). The CDR3 extends over 14 amino acids. Written as DNA, the CDR3 is TGTGCCTGGGAGCGGGAGGGCGCGTTGAACATTCAGTACTTC. It is translated as CAWEREGALNIQYF.

This clonotype was seen ten or more times. The V and J genes are TRBV27 and TRBJ2-1; no firm D call. The CDR3 has 12 amino acids. The germline CDR1 and CDR2 sequences are MNHEY and SMNVEV (reference sequence). V lost 3 bases, J lost 8 bases, and 8 bases lay in between. Here the CDR3 reads CASSFSQHEQFF. The CDR3 DNA is TGTGCCAGCAGTTTTTCTCAGCATGAGCAGTTCTTC.

In its sample, this clonotype was seen a few times. A much larger clonotype is one base distant, so this may be a read error. The CDR3 nucleotides read TGTGCCAGCAGTTTCACCCCCCCCCGAAGGAACTACGAGCAGTACTTC. Its translation is CASSFTPPRRNYEQYF. The chain joins TRBV28 to TRBJ2-7; the D is unclear. The CDR3 extends over 16 amino acids. Germline values: CDR1 MDHEN, CDR2 SYDVKM. Trimming took off 3 bases at V and 3 bases at J, with 18 bases between the two ends.

This clonotype was observed a few times. The chain employs TRBV2 and TRBJ2-2, with TRBD1 identical over 9 bases. Germline CDR1 reads SNHLY; CDR2 reads FYNNEI. V lost 6 bases and J lost 5; bases outside the gene matches: 4. The CDR3 extends over 14 amino acids. DNA of the CDR3: TGTGCCAGCAGACGGACAGGGGAAACCGGGGAGCTGTTTTTT. Translating gives CASRRTGETGELFF. Full variable domain (missing parts from reference TRBV2 and TRBJ2-2): EPEVTQTPSHQVTQMGQEVILRCVPISNHLYFYWYRQILGQKVEFLVSFYNNEISEKSEIFDDQFSVERPDGSNFTLKIRSTKLEDSAMYFCASRRTGETGELFFGEGSRLTVL.

This clonotype was detected many times. V usage is TRBV20-1 and J usage is TRBJ1-4, with a weak D call TRBD1 (6 bases). Deletions cut 6 bases from V and 8 bases from J, with 22 bases between. The germline CDR1 and CDR2 sequences are DFQATT and SNEGSKA (reference sequence). The CDR3 totals 15 residues. In DNA form, the CDR3 reads TGCAGTGCGTATGGGGGCGCCCCCGCGAGAGAAAAACTGTTTTTT. Its protein is CSAYGGAPAREKLFF.

The rearrangement uses TRBV7-9 and TRBJ2-2, with 12 bases fitting TRBD2. Germline V gene sequence: CDR1 SEHNR, CDR2 FQNEAQ (reference sequence). Trimming cost V 6 bases and J 4 bases; bases outside gene matches: 9. This CDR3 is built from 17 residues. The CDR3 DNA sequence: TGTGCCAGCAGGAGGACTAGCGGGAAATTCGGCACCGGGGAGCTGTTTTTT. Translation: CASRRTSGKFGTGELFF.

This clonotype was counted many times. This chain joins TRBV29-1 and TRBJ2-3; 9 bases are shared with TRBD1. In germline, CDR1 is SQVTM, CDR2 ANQGSEA. V lost 6 bases and J lost 4; bases outside the gene matches: 14. The CDR3 totals 16 residues. The CDR3 coding sequence is TGCAGCGTGAGAAAAGGGGACAGGGAGTGGTCAGATACGCAGTATTTT. This codes for CSVRKGDREWSDTQYF.

In its sample, this clonotype was seen a few times. This CDR3 is CASSPLGTGYEQYF. The DNA of the CDR3 is TGTGCCAGCTCACCACTCGGGACAGGTTACGAGCAGTACTTC. This chain connects TRBV18 to TRBJ2-7; 8 nucleotides align to TRBD1. The CDR3 length is 14 residues. CDR1 is KGHSH, CDR2 LQKENI, per germline. With V trimmed by 1 base and J by 4 bases, 3 bases remained unmatched.

The chain has TRBV5-1 and TRBJ2-7; TRBD1 matches 9 bases. The CDR3 is 17 residues long. J was trimmed by 5 bases and V by 1 base; bases with no gene match: 13. Germline loops: CDR1 SGHRS, CDR2 YFSETQ. CDR3 nucleotides: TGCGCCAGCAGCTTGAAAAGGAGGGCGGACAGGGGAAACGAGCAGTACTTC. Residues: CASSLKRRADRGNEQYF.

The rearrangement uses TRBV5-1 and TRBJ2-7, with TRBD2 identical over 7 bases. Germline V gene data show CDR1 as SGHRS and CDR2 as YFSETQ. This CDR3 has 15 amino acids. With V trimmed by 1 base and J by 7 bases, 11 bases remained unmatched. The CDR3 DNA sequence: TGCGCCAGCAGCTTGCTCTCCCCATTGGGAGGGGAGCAGTACTTC. Translating gives CASSLLSPLGGEQYF.

This clonotype was recorded at least ten times. This chain connects TRBV11-2 to TRBJ2-1; 10 bases are shared with TRBD2. The J call is in doubt because the DNA end fits TRBJ2-5 better. The CDR3 is 16 residues long. Germline V gene data show CDR1 as SGHAT and CDR2 as FQNNGV. CDR3 DNA sequence: TGTGCCAGCAGCTCGCCGCTAGCGGGAGACGGAGAGACCCAGTACTTC. Translation: CASSSPLAGDGETQYF.

This clonotype was seen a handful of times. Written as DNA, the CDR3 is TGTGCCATCAGTGCCGGGACAGGGTTAGAAAAACTGTTTTTT. Translated, it gives CAISAGTGLEKLFF. This chain joins TRBV10-3 and TRBJ1-4; TRBD1 matches at 9 bases. There are 14 residues in the CDR3. Germline CDR1 ENHRY, CDR2 SYGVKD. The ends lost 4 bases at V and 8 bases at J; junction bases unmatched: 5.

This clonotype occurred a few times. The chain combines TRBV7-8 with TRBJ2-2; D is uncertain. This CDR3 contains 14 residues. The germline V gene has CDR1 SGHVS and CDR2 FQNEAQ. V was trimmed by 7 bases and J by 3 bases, leaving 12 bases between them. The CDR3 bases are TGTGCCAGCAACTCGATGGGGTACACCGGGGAGCTGTTTTTT. Its protein is CASNSMGYTGELFF.

The V and J genes are TRBV11-2 and TRBJ2-1; TRBD1 aligns across 10 bases. Trimming at V came to 4 bases and at J to 7 bases, leaving 10 bases not matched to a gene. CDR1 and CDR2 from the germline V gene are SGHAT and FQNNGV. The length of the CDR3 is 16 residues. CDR3 residues: CASSYAGDRGRNEQFF. In nucleotides, the CDR3 is TGTGCCAGCAGCTACGCCGGTGACAGGGGGCGAAATGAGCAGTTCTTC.

This clonotype was counted ten times or more. V is TRBV6-1 and J is TRBJ2-7; 9 bases map to TRBD2. With V trimmed by 2 bases and J by 2 bases, 4 bases remained unmatched. Germline CDR1 reads MNHNS; CDR2 reads SASEGT. The CDR3 sequence is 15 residues long. CDR3 residues: CASSETGLATYEQYF. The CDR3 DNA reads as TGTGCCAGCAGTGAAACCGGACTAGCGACCTACGAGCAGTACTTC.

This clonotype occurred a few times. The chain uses TRBV4-1 and TRBJ2-7; perhaps TRBD2 as D (6 bases). Looked up from germline, CDR1 is MGHRA and CDR2 is YSYEKL. With 0 bases removed from V and 2 bases from J, the gap between germline ends came to 17 bases. The CDR3 is made up of 17 amino acids. In DNA form, the CDR3 reads TGCGCCAGCAGCCAAGAGGAGGCGGGAAGGGGCCCCTACGAGCAGTACTTC. Translation gives CASSQEEAGRGPYEQYF.

This clonotype appeared a few times. The chain combines TRBV6-2 or TRBV6-3 with TRBJ2-1, with D maybe TRBD2 (5 bases). In germline, CDR1 is MNHEY, CDR2 SVGEGT. Trimming left V 4 bases short and J 3 bases short, with 10 bases between. The CDR3 has 14 amino acids. The CDR3 spells CASSSIGSYNEQFF. For the CDR3, the DNA is TGTGCCAGCAGTTCCATAGGGAGCTACAATGAGCAGTTCTTC.

This clonotype was counted only a few times. This may be a read error: a much more frequent sequence differs by one nucleotide. The chain joins TRBV6-2 or TRBV6-3 to TRBJ1-6; D might be TRBD1 (5 bases). The CDR3 contains 14 residues. Germline loops: CDR1 MNHEY, CDR2 SVGEGT. Trimming left V 10 bases short and J 8 bases short, with 18 bases between. The CDR3 DNA follows: TGTGCCACCCGCAGGGAGCCAATGGATTCACCCCTCCACTTT. Amino acid sequence: CATRREPMDSPLHF.

Regarding this clonotype: Given the absence of the conserved phenylalanine or tryptophan at the CDR3 end, a read error is likely. The chain couples TRBV20-1 to TRBJ2-7; 9 bases fit TRBD1. This CDR3 spans 13 amino acids. V trimming: 1 base; J trimming: 3 bases; junction bases outside the gene matches: 1. Germline-derived CDR1 and CDR2 are DFQATT and SNEGSKA (reference sequence). CDR3 amino acids: CSARGDRVYEQYS. For the CDR3, the DNA is TGCAGTGCTAGAGGGGACAGGGTCTACGAGCAGTACTCC.

The V and J genes are TRBV10-3 and TRBJ2-5; 7 positions match TRBD2. The trim removed 5 bases at V and 1 base at J, leaving 1 base unmatched. Germline CDR1 reads ENHRY; CDR2 reads SYGVKD. This CDR3 comprises 13 residues. The CDR3 DNA is TGTGCCATCAGTACTAGCGCCCAAGAGACCCAGTACTTC. Protein: CAISTSAQETQYF.

This clonotype has a handful of counts. The V gene is TRBV5-1, the J gene TRBJ2-5, with 11 bases aligning to TRBD2. Germline loops: CDR1 SGHRS, CDR2 YFSETQ. V trimming: 5 bases; J trimming: 3 bases; junction bases outside the gene matches: 6. This CDR3 contains 15 residues. In DNA form, the CDR3 reads TGCGCCAGCAGGGGTAGCGGGAGGGAAGAAGAGACCCAGTACTTC. Amino acids: CASRGSGREEETQYF.

This chain joins TRBV4-1 and TRBJ1-1, with a possible D match to TRBD1 (5 bases). Germline CDR1 MGHRA, CDR2 YSYEKL. The ends were cut back, 1 base at V and 10 bases at J, with 10 bases in the middle. This CDR3 contains 12 residues. The CDR3 here is CASSQVAGGAFF. CDR3 DNA sequence: TGCGCCAGCAGCCAAGTAGCGGGGGGAGCTTTCTTT.

There are many counts of this clonotype. The genes are TRBV27 and TRBJ2-3; a possible D gene is TRBD2 (5 bases). Germline CDR1 MNHEY, CDR2 SMNVEV (reference sequence). With 2 bases removed from V and 4 bases from J, the gap between germline ends came to 13 bases. The CDR3 runs to 15 residues. Written as DNA, the CDR3 is TGTGCCAGCAGTTTAACGTCGAAGAGGGCAGATACGCAGTATTTT. Its protein is CASSLTSKRADTQYF.

This clonotype has at least ten counts. This sequence joins TRBV18 and TRBJ2-3; a possible D gene is TRBD2 (6 bases). The CDR3 is made up of 14 amino acids. CDR1 and CDR2 from the germline V gene are KGHSH and LQKENI. Trimming left V 6 bases short and J 2 bases short, with 12 bases between. Written as DNA, the CDR3 is TGTGCCAGCTCGGAGGGGAGCCCCACAGATACGCAGTATTTT. As protein: CASSEGSPTDTQYF.

This clonotype showed up many times. This chain joins TRBV27 and TRBJ2-1; TRBD2 agrees at 13 bases. J gave up 8 bases and V 5 bases, and 6 bases lay outside the gene matches. This CDR3 contains 15 residues. The germline gives CDR1 MNHEY, CDR2 SMNVEV (reference sequence). CDR3 loop: CASSTLAGGGDEQFF. CDR3 in DNA: TGTGCCAGCAGTACACTAGCGGGAGGGGGGGATGAGCAGTTCTTC.

This chain uses TRBV5-8 with TRBJ1-5, with a tentative D call TRBD1 (6 bases). Per the germline V gene, CDR1 is SGHTS and CDR2 is YDEGEE. Trimming pared 1 base from V and 7 bases from J, leaving 9 bases between. This CDR3 is 13 amino acids long. CDR3 protein: CASSLRGHQPQHF. CDR3 in DNA: TGTGCCAGCAGCTTGCGGGGGCACCAGCCCCAGCATTTT.